Below are 8 T cell receptor beta chains sequenced from a single sample in a study of cytomegalovirus exposure and HLA in healthy donors. Both 60 Vbeta primers and 13 Jbeta primers went into the PCR. Repertoires were generated with immunoSEQ multiplex PCR, while TCRdb's copy carries only in-frame clones and drops some. The repertoire includes roughly 120,000 clones, 77% of them detected once, and around 3.5% sits in the top ten. The sequencing sample was made of PBMCs. Every receptor here comes from a human donor in good health.

The chain couples TRBV5-1 to TRBJ2-5, with D perhaps matching TRBD2 (6 bases). Germline CDR1 and CDR2: SGHRS and YFSETQ. This CDR3 is 14 amino acids long. Trimming took off 6 bases at V and 4 bases at J, with 16 bases between the two ends. The CDR3 DNA reads TGCGCCAGCACCGTACCGGGAGAGAGAGAGACCCAGTACTTC. It specifies CASTVPGERETQYF.

The rearrangement uses TRBV21-1 and TRBJ1-3; the table's D call, TRBD1, was not checked against the DNA. TRBV21-1 is reported as a pseudogene. The CDR3 length is 14 residues. CDR3 in amino acids: CASIPQSSGNTIYF. CDR3 bases: TGTGCCAGCATCCCACAGAGCTCTGGAAACACCATATATTTT.

This clone appeared once. The V call is TRBV2, the J call TRBJ2-5; 11 nucleotides align to TRBD1. This CDR3 has 14 amino acids. Germline CDR1 reads SNHLY; CDR2 reads FYNNEI. J lost 11 bases, V lost 4 bases, and 9 bases had no gene match. As DNA, the CDR3 is TGTGCCAGCAGTGTTGGGACAGGGGGGAGTGAGCAGTACTTC. Its protein product is CASSVGTGGSEQYF. The full variable domain, rest sourced from reference TRBV2 and TRBJ2-5, is EPEVTQTPSHQVTQMGQEVILRCVPISNHLYFYWYRQILGQKVEFLVSFYNNEISEKSEIFDDQFSVERPDGSNFTLKIRSTKLEDSAMYFCASSVGTGGSEQYFGPGTRLLVL.

The genes are TRBV9 and TRBJ1-4, with 7 bases aligning to TRBD1. The trim removed 3 bases at V and 8 bases at J, leaving 7 bases unmatched. The CDR3 loop spans 14 amino acids. CDR1 and CDR2 (germline): SGDLS, YYNGEE. The CDR3 sequence: CASSATGIGEKLFF. CDR3 bases: TGTGCCAGCAGCGCGACAGGGATTGGGGAAAAACTGTTTTTT.

This clone was observed a handful of times. The chain has TRBV5-1 and TRBJ1-1, with TRBD1 as a possible D gene (6 bases). Trimming removed 1 base from V and 5 bases from J, with 12 bases in between. The CDR3 sequence is 14 residues long. Germline loops: CDR1 SGHRS, CDR2 YFSETQ. The CDR3 reads CASSLPGGGTEAFF. The CDR3 region has the DNA TGCGCCAGCAGCTTGCCGGGGGGCGGAACTGAAGCTTTCTTT.

V is TRBV7-2 and J is TRBJ2-1, with TRBD2 matching over 11 bases. Germline V CDR1 and CDR2: SGHTA, FQGNSA. The CDR3 covers 17 residues. The V segment lost 4 bases and the J segment 2 bases; nucleotides outside the gene matches: 7. The CDR3 reads CASSSWGLAVPYNEQFF. In DNA form, the CDR3 reads TGTGCCAGCAGCTCTTGGGGACTAGCGGTTCCCTACAATGAGCAGTTCTTC.

The CDR3 loop reads CASSFDRHYEQYF. For the CDR3, the DNA is TGTGCCAGCAGCTTTGACAGACACTACGAGCAGTACTTC. The chain carries TRBV11-3 and TRBJ2-7; possible D gene TRBD1, 5 bases. CDR1 is SGHNT and CDR2 is YENEEA in the germline V gene. With 3 bases removed from V and 3 bases from J, the gap between germline ends came to 9 bases. This CDR3 is built from 13 residues.

The rearrangement links TRBV6-1 to TRBJ2-1; 11 bases align to TRBD2. This CDR3 is built from 15 residues. J was trimmed by 4 bases and V by 5 bases; bases with no gene match: 4. Germline CDR1 reads MNHNS; CDR2 reads SASEGT. The CDR3 region has the DNA TGTGCCAGCAGTTCCGGGACTAGCGGTTACAATGAGCAGTTCTTC. Its translation is CASSSGTSGYNEQFF.